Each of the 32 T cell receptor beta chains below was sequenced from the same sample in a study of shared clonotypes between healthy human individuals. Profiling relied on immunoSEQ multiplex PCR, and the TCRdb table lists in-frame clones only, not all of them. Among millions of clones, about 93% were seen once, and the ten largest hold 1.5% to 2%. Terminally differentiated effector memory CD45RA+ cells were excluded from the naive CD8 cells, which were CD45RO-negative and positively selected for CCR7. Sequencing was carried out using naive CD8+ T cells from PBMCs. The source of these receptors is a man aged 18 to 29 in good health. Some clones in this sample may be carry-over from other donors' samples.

The chain's CDR3 is CASSLEVETANYEQYF. CDR3 in DNA: TGTGCCAGCAGCTTAGAGGTTGAGACAGCTAACTACGAGCAGTACTTC. The V call is TRBV7-6, the J call TRBJ2-7, with a possible D match to TRBD1 (5 bases). The CDR3 totals 16 residues. Trimming removed 1 base from V and 3 bases from J, with 16 bases in between. From germline, CDR1 is SGHVS and CDR2 FNYEAQ.

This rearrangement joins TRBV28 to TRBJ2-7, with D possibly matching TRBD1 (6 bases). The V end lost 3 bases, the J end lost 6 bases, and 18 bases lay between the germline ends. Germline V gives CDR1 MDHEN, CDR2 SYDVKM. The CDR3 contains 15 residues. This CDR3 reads CASSFYRVPVVEQYF. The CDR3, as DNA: TGTGCCAGCAGTTTTTACAGGGTTCCTGTGGTCGAGCAGTACTTC.

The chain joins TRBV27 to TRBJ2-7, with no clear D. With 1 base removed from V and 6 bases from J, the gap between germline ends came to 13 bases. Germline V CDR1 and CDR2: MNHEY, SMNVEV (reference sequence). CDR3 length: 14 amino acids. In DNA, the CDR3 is TGTGCCAGCAGTTTATTCCCCGCTGTCGGCGAGCAGTACTTC. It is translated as CASSLFPAVGEQYF.

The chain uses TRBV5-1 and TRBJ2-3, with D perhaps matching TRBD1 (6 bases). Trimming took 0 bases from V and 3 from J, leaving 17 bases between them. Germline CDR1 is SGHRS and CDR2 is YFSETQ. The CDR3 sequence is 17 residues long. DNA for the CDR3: TGCGCCAGCAGCTTGGAGGCATATAAAGGGGGAACAGATACGCAGTATTTT. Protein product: CASSLEAYKGGTDTQYF.

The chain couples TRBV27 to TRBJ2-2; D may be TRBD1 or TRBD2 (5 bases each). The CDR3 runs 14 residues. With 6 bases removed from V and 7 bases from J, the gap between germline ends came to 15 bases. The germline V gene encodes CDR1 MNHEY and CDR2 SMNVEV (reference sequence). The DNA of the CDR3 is TGTGCCAGCAGACGGGGCTGGCTGGGCGGGGAGCTGTTTTTT. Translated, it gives CASRRGWLGGELFF.

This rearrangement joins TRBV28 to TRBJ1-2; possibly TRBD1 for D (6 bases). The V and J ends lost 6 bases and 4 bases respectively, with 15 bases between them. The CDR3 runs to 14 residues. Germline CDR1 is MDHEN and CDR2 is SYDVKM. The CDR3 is CASSHKRRGYGYTF. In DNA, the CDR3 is TGTGCCAGCAGCCACAAGCGCAGGGGCTATGGCTACACCTTC.

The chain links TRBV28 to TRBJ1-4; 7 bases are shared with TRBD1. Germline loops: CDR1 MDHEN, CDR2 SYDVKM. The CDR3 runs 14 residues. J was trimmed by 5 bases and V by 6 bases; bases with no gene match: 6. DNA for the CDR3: TGTGCCAGCAGGTCGACAGGGCCAAATGAAAAACTGTTTTTT. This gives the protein CASRSTGPNEKLFF.

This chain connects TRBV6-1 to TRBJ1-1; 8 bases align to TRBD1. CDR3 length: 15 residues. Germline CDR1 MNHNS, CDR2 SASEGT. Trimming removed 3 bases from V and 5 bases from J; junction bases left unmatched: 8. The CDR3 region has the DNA TGTGCCAGCAGTGAGGCAAGACAGGGGCGGACTGAAGCTTTCTTT. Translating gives CASSEARQGRTEAFF.

CDR3 in amino acids: CASSLRVGRGQGRTGELFF. In nucleotides, the CDR3 is TGTGCCAGCAGTTTAAGAGTAGGGCGAGGACAGGGGCGCACCGGGGAGCTGTTTTTT. This chain uses TRBV28 with TRBJ2-2, with 9 bases lining up with TRBD1. Germline CDR1 MDHEN, CDR2 SYDVKM. This CDR3 has 19 amino acids. V shed 2 bases, J shed 4 bases, and the junction held 14 bases outside the gene matches.

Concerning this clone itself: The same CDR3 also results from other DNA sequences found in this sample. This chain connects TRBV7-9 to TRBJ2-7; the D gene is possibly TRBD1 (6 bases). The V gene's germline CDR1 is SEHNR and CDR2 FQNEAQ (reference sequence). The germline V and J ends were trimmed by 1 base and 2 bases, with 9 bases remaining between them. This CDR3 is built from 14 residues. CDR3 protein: CASSLGGPAYEQYF. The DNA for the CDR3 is TGTGCCAGCAGCTTAGGGGGGCCCGCCTACGAGCAGTACTTC.

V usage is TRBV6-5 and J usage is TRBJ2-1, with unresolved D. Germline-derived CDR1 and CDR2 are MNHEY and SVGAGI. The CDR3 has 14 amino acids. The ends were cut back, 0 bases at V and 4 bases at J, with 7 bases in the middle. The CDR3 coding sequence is TGTGCCAGCAGTTACTCGACACAGTACAATGAGCAGTTCTTC. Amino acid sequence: CASSYSTQYNEQFF.

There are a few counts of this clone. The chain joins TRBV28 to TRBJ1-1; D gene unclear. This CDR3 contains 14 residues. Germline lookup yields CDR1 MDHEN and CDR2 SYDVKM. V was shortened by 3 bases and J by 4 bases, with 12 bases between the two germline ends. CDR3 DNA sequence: TGTGCCAGCAGTTTTTTTGCCCGGGGCACTGAAGCTTTCTTT. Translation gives CASSFFARGTEAFF. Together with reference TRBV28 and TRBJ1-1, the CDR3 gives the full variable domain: DVKVTQSSRYLVKRTGEKVFLECVQDMDHENMFWYRQDPGLGLRLIYFSYDVKMKEKGDIPEGYSVSREKKERFSLILESASTNQTSMYLCASSFFARGTEAFFGQGTRLTVV.

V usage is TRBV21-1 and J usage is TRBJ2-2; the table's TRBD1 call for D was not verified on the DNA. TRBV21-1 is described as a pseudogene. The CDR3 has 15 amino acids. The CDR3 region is CASSKGTNNTGELFF. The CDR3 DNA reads TGTGCCAGCAGCAAGGGGACAAATAACACCGGGGAGCTGTTTTTT.

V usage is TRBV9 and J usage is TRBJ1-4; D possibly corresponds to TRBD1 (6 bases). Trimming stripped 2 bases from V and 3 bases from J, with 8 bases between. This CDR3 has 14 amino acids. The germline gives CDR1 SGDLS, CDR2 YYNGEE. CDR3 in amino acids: CASSVPGANEKLFF. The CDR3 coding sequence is TGTGCCAGCAGCGTCCCAGGGGCTAATGAAAAACTGTTTTTT.

CDR3 region: CASSLFPSGSGNEQFF. CDR3 bases: TGTGCCAGCAGTTTATTCCCTAGCGGGAGCGGTAATGAGCAGTTCTTC. V gene TRBV27 combines with J gene TRBJ2-1; 10 positions agree with TRBD2. This CDR3 is 16 amino acids long. Losses at the gene ends were 1 base for V and 7 bases for J; bases not matched to a gene: 7. Germline V gene lookup returns CDR1 MNHEY and CDR2 SMNVEV (reference sequence).

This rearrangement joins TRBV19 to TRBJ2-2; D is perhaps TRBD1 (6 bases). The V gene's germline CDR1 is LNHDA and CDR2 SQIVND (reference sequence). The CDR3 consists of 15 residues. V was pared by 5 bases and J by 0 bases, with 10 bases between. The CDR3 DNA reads TGTGCCAGTAGTCCGTGGACAGCGAACACCGGGGAGCTGTTTTTT. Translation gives CASSPWTANTGELFF.

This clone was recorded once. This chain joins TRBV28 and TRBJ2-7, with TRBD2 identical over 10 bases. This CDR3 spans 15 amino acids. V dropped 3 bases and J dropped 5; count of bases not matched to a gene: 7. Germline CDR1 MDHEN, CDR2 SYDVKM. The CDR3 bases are TGTGCCAGCAGTTTTCTTCGGACTAGCGGTCACGAGCAGTACTTC. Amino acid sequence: CASSFLRTSGHEQYF.

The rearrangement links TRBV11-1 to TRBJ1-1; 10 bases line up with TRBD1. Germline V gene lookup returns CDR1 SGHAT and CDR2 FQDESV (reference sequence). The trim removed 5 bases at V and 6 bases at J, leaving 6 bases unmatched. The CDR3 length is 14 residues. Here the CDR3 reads CASSRRDRGPEAFF. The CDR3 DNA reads TGTGCCAGCAGCAGGAGGGACAGGGGCCCTGAAGCTTTCTTT.

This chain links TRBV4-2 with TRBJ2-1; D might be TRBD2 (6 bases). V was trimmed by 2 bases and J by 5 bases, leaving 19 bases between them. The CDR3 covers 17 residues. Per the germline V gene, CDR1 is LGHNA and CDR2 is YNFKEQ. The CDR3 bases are TGTGCCAGCAGCCAATGGGTGGGTAGTAGCGGACACAATGAGCAGTTCTTC. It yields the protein CASSQWVGSSGHNEQFF.

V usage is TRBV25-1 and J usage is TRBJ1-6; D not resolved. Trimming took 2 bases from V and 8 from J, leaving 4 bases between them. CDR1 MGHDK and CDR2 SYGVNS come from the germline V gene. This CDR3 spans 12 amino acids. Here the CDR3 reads CASSEIDSPLHF. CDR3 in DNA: TGTGCCAGCAGTGAAATAGATTCACCCCTCCACTTT. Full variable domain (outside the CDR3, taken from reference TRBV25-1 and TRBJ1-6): EADIYQTPRYLVIGTGKKITLECSQTMGHDKMYWYQQDPGMELHLIHYSYGVNSTEKGDLSSESTVSRIRTEHFPLTLESARPSHTSQYLCASSEIDSPLHFGNGTRLTVT.

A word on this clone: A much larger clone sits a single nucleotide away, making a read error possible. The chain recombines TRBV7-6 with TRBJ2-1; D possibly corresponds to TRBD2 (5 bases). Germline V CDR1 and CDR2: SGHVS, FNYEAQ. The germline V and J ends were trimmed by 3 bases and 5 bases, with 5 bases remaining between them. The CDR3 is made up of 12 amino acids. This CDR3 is CASSFGDNEQFF. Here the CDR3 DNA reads TGTGCCAGCAGCTTCGGGGACAATGAGCAGTTCTTC.

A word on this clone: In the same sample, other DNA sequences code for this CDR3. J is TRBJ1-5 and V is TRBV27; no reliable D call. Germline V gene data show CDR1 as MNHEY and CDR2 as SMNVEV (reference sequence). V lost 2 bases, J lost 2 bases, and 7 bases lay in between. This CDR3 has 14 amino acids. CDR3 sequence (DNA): TGTGCCAGCAGTTTAGGGTTTCGCAATCAGCCCCAGCATTTT. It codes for CASSLGFRNQPQHF.

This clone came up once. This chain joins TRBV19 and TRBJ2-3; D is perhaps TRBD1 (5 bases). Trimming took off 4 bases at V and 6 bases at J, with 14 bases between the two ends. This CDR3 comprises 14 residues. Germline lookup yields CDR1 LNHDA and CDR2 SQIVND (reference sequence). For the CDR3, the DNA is TGTGCCAGTAGTACCCCGCCAGGGTCGGATACGCAGTATTTT. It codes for CASSTPPGSDTQYF.

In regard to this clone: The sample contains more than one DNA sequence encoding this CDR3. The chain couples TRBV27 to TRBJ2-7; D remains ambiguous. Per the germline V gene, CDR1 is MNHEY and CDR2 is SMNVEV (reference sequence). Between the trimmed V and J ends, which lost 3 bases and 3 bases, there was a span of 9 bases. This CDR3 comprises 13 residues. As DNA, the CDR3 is TGTGCCAGCAGTTTGGCCGGAAACTACGAGCAGTACTTC. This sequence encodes CASSLAGNYEQYF.

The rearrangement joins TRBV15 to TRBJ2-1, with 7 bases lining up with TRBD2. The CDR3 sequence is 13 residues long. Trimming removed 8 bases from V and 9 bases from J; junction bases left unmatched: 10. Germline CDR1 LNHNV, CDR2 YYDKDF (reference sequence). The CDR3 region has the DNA TGTGCCACCTTCGGGGCGGGAGACGGTGAGCAGTTCTTC. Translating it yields CATFGAGDGEQFF.

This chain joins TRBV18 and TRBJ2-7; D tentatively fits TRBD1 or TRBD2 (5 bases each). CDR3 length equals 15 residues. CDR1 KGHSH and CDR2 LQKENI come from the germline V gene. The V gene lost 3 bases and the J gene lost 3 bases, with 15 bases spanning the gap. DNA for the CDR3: TGTGCCAGCTCACCCTCCGGGGTGGGGGACTACGAGCAGTACTTC. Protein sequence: CASSPSGVGDYEQYF.

CDR3: CASSLDTPDRVGSYEQYF. The CDR3 region has the DNA TGTGCCAGCAGCTTGGACACCCCGGACAGGGTTGGATCCTACGAGCAGTACTTC. V and J are TRBV5-8 and TRBJ2-5; 8 bases are shared with TRBD1. Gene TRBJ2-7 matches the end of the DNA better, so the J call may be wrong. The length of the CDR3 is 18 residues. Per the germline V gene, CDR1 is SGHTS and CDR2 is YDEGEE.

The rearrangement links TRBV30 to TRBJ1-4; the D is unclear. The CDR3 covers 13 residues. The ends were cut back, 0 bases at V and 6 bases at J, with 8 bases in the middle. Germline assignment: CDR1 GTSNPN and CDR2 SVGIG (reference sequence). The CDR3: CAWSVEVDEKLFF. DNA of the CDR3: TGTGCCTGGAGTGTAGAGGTAGATGAAAAACTGTTTTTT.

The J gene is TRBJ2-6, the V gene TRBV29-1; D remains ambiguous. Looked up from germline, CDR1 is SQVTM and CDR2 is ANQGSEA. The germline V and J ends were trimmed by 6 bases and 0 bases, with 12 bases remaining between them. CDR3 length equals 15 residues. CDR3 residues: CSVEPGHSGANVLTF. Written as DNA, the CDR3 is TGCAGCGTCGAACCAGGCCACTCTGGGGCCAACGTCCTGACTTTC.

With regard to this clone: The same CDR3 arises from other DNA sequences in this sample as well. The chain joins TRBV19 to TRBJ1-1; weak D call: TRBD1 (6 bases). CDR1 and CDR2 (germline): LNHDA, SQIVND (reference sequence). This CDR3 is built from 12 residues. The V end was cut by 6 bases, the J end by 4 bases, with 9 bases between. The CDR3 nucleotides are TGTGCCAGTAGCCGAGGGGGCACTGAAGCTTTCTTT. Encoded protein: CASSRGGTEAFF.

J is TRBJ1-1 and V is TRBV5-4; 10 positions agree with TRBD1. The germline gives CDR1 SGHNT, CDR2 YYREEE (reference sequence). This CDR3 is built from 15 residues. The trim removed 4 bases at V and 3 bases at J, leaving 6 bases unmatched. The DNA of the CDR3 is TGTGCCAGCAGCGCCGGGACAGGGGAGGACACTGAAGCTTTCTTT. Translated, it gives CASSAGTGEDTEAFF.

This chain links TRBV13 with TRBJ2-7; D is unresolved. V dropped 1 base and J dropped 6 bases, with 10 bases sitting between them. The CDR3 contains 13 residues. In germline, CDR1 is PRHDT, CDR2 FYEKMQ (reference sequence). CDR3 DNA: TGTGCCAGCAGCTTAGCGGAGCGACCCGAGCAGTACTTC. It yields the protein CASSLAERPEQYF.